This section outlines one T cell receptor beta chain sequence together with its context. The antigen is not known. The sample is drawn from a study of OX40 agonist ivuxolimab in advanced cancers. Study as a whole: Those enrolled were around 87% male, with a mean age of around 57 years and ages from 23 to 79.

Trimming cost V 5 bases and J 5 bases; bases outside gene matches: 16. The CDR3 covers 18 residues. The germline V gene encodes CDR1 SEHNR and CDR2 FQNEAQ (reference sequence). TCRdb's table, derived via immunoSEQ multiplex PCR, lists solely in-frame clones and lacks some. The table shows tens of thousands of clones, with around four fifths occurring only once. Points from the study as a whole: Dose levels from 0.1 to 3.0 mg/kg saw CD4+ and CD8+ blood T cells expand clonally by week 6.

Systemic immunosuppression or autoimmune disease history was grounds to exclude patients. Cycle 7 day 1, cycle 4 day 1, and baseline were the timepoints at which blood was sampled. This receptor was obtained from an adult with an advanced solid tumor such as melanoma, head and neck, liver or kidney cancer. Here the sequenced sample was CD4+ or CD8+ T cells sorted from blood, taken in a trial of the OX40 agonist ivuxolimab. The V and J genes are TRBV7-9 and TRBJ1-3, with 9 bases fitting TRBD1. Here the CDR3 DNA reads TGTGCCAGCAGCCCCTGGGCCGGGACAGGGACTTCAAGAAACACCATATATTTT. Translated: CASSPWAGTGTSRNTIYF.